This T cell receptor beta chain emerged from a study of tumor and adjacent non-tumor tissue in lung cancer. Study as a whole: Patients were aged about 30 to 76, ten or so men and 4 to 6 women, stage I to III.

Notes on the study in general: Compared with tumor, normal lung showed significantly lower TCR diversity. In normal lung, the top 100 clones were significantly more dominant than in tumor.

TCRbeta libraries were built with three rounds of nested PCR, modified from ARM-PCR. Each CDR3 protein is one row after TCRdb ran MiXCR on the multiplex PCR reads. The sample contains 60,000 to 65,000 distinct CDR3 sequences, more than 55% of which appear only once. This sample's RNA came from whole unsorted tissue. This non-tumor lung sample came from over 3 cm beyond the tumor edge. A remark on this clonotype: Its antigen is unknown.

J lost 5 bases, V lost 5 bases, and 11 bases had no gene match. Germline values: CDR1 SGHAT, CDR2 FQNNGV. CDR3 size: 16 residues. The sequence came from a man in his 70s with non-small cell lung cancer. The chain joins TRBV11-2 to TRBJ2-2, with 7 positions matching TRBD2. The sequenced sample consisted of distant non-tumor lung tissue. CDR3 sequence: CASSPSSGVNTGELFF. DNA for the CDR3: TGTGCCAGCAGCCCGAGCAGCGGGGTGAATACCGGGGAGCTGTTTTTT.